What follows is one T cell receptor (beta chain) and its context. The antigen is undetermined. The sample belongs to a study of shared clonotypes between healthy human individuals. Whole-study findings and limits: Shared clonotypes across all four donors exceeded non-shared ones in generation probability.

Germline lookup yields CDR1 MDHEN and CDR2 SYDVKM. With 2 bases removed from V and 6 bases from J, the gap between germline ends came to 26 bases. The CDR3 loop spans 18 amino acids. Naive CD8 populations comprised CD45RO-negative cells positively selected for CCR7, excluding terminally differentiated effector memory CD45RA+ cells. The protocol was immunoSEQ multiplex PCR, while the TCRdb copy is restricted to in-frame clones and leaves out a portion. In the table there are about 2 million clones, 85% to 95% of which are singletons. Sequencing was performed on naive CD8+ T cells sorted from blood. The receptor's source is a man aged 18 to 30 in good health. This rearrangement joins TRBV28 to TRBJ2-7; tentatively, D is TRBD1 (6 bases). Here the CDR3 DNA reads TGTGCCAGCAGTTTACCCCGGACAGTGCGATACAGCAGTCCCGAGCAGTACTTC. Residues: CASSLPRTVRYSSPEQYF.